These 14 T cell receptor beta chains originate from one sample sequenced in a study of blood T cell repertoires in COVID-19. Clones were read by immunoSEQ multiplex PCR, and TCRdb kept only the in-frame ones, dropping some. The table has fewer than 300,000 clones, 75% to 90% seen once. Material for sequencing was peripheral blood. The receptors originated from a woman aged 50 to 60 with COVID-19, enrolled during active disease.

This clone has only one observation. The chain couples TRBV6-5 to TRBJ1-1, with 10 bases lining up with TRBD1. The CDR3 extends over 16 amino acids. Germline CDR1 is MNHEY and CDR2 is SVGAGI. J was trimmed by 3 bases and V by 4 bases; bases with no gene match: 8. CDR3 sequence (DNA): TGTGCCAGCAGTTCCGGGACAGGGGTGTGGGACACTGAAGCTTTCTTT. Translating gives CASSSGTGVWDTEAFF.

J is TRBJ1-3 and V is TRBV14; 8 nucleotides line up with TRBD1. CDR3 length: 13 amino acids. Germline V gene lookup returns CDR1 SGHDN and CDR2 FVKESK. J was trimmed by 8 bases and V by 5 bases; bases with no gene match: 5. The CDR3 DNA follows: TGTGCCAGCAGCTATCAGGGGGCGGACACCATATATTTT. Translated: CASSYQGADTIYF.

V gene TRBV19 combines with J gene TRBJ1-5, with D uncertain. This CDR3 region has 15 residues. V lost 2 bases and J lost 0, with 8 bases in between. Germline V lookup: CDR1 LNHDA, CDR2 SQIVND (reference sequence). The CDR3 DNA is TGTGCCAGTAGTATACCCAACTATAGCAATCAGCCCCAGCATTTT. It specifies CASSIPNYSNQPQHF.

The CDR3: CASSPGTATTQGLLDYEQYF. CDR3 bases: TGTGCCAGCAGCCCGGGCACCGCTACAACCCAGGGTCTGTTGGACTACGAGCAGTACTTC. The chain recombines TRBV3-1 (or the pseudogene TRBV3-2) with TRBJ2-7; maybe TRBD1 (5 bases). V lost 4 bases and J lost 3, with 31 bases in between. CDR1 and CDR2 from the germline V gene are LGHDT and YNNKEL (reference sequence). There are 20 residues in the CDR3.

The chain employs TRBV5-1 and TRBJ2-7, with 9 bases matching TRBD2. CDR1 and CDR2 (germline): SGHRS, YFSETQ. This CDR3 is 14 amino acids long. The J segment lost 6 bases and the V segment lost 3 bases, leaving 7 bases of the junction unmatched. As DNA, the CDR3 is TGCGCCAGCAGCTCTAGCGGGATAGAGGGCGAGCAGTACTTC. Its translation is CASSSSGIEGEQYF.

The chain carries TRBV2 and TRBJ1-5, with 10 bases fitting TRBD1. The length of the CDR3 is 14 residues. The trim removed 7 bases at V and 6 bases at J, leaving 6 bases unmatched. Germline CDR1 is SNHLY and CDR2 is FYNNEI. CDR3 region: CASTGQGVSQPQHF. As DNA, the CDR3 is TGTGCCAGCACCGGACAGGGGGTCTCTCAGCCCCAGCATTTT.

This clone showed up many times. The rearrangement links TRBV12-5 to TRBJ1-4; 9 bases are a match to TRBD1. V was pared by 1 base and J by 6 bases, with 6 bases of the junction left unmatched. Germline V lookup: CDR1 LGHNT, CDR2 FRNRAP. The CDR3 contains 16 residues. The CDR3 DNA reads TGTGCTAGTGGTTTGGCAGCCGGGACAGGGCATGAAAAACTGTTTTTT. This gives the protein CASGLAAGTGHEKLFF.

V and J are TRBV7-2 and TRBJ2-5, with TRBD2 identical over 8 bases. The length of the CDR3 is 14 residues. From germline, CDR1 is SGHTA and CDR2 FQGNSA. Trimming at V came to 5 bases and at J to 4 bases, leaving 6 bases not matched to a gene. The CDR3 coding sequence is TGTGCCAGCAGCCCCACGGGGGGGGCAGAGACCCAGTACTTC. This encodes CASSPTGGAETQYF.

In DNA form, the CDR3 reads TGTGCCAGTAGTATACTTATGCAGAGCGGCAATGAGCAGTTCTTC. Residues: CASSILMQSGNEQFF. This sequence joins TRBV19 and TRBJ2-1; D may be TRBD2 (5 bases). V lost 2 bases and J lost 6, with 14 bases in between. The CDR3 runs 15 residues. Per germline, CDR1 LNHDA and CDR2 SQIVND (reference sequence).

J is TRBJ1-5 and V is TRBV7-9; D perhaps matches TRBD1 (6 bases). Trimming took off 4 bases at V and 9 bases at J, with 31 bases between the two ends. This CDR3 has 19 residues. Germline assignment: CDR1 SEHNR and CDR2 FQNEAQ (reference sequence). CDR3 in DNA: TGTGCCAGCAGCTCCTATGATGGGGGCACGAGACCATCAGAATGGCCCCAGCATTTT. It encodes CASSSYDGGTRPSEWPQHF.

The rearrangement uses TRBV7-9 and TRBJ2-1, with 12 bases aligning to TRBD2. The CDR3 covers 16 residues. The germline gives CDR1 SEHNR, CDR2 FQNEAQ (reference sequence). With V trimmed by 4 bases and J by 4 bases, 5 bases remained unmatched. This CDR3 is CASSSLGTSGYNEQFF. CDR3 in DNA: TGTGCCAGCAGCTCCCTAGGGACTAGCGGGTACAATGAGCAGTTCTTC.

The chain carries TRBV30 and TRBJ1-5; a weak D match, TRBD1 (5 bases). Trimming stripped 3 bases from V and 7 bases from J, with 13 bases between. The CDR3 is 13 residues long. CDR1 GTSNPN and CDR2 SVGIG come from the germline V gene (reference sequence). The CDR3 region has the DNA TGTGCCTGGAGCAGGGCAGGGTGGCAGCCCCAGCATTTT. This sequence encodes CAWSRAGWQPQHF. The full variable domain, rest sourced from reference TRBV30 and TRBJ1-5, is SQTIHQWPATLVQPVGSPLSLECTVEGTSNPNLYWYRQAAGRGLQLLFYSVGIGQISSEVPQNLSASRPQDRQFILSSKKLLLSDSGFYLCAWSRAGWQPQHFGDGTRLSIL.

V is TRBV28 and J is TRBJ1-1; D gene ambiguous. The germline V and J ends were trimmed by 5 bases and 2 bases, with 15 bases remaining between them. CDR1 is MDHEN and CDR2 is SYDVKM in the germline V gene. The CDR3 length is 15 residues. The CDR3 region has the DNA TGTGCCAGCAGTCTCCTTAGCGAACCAAACACTGAAGCTTTCTTT. Encoded protein: CASSLLSEPNTEAFF.

The chain employs TRBV5-8 and TRBJ1-4; tentatively, D is TRBD1 (5 bases). Germline loops: CDR1 SGHTS, CDR2 YDEGEE. The germline V and J ends were trimmed by 4 bases and 5 bases, with 15 bases remaining between them. CDR3 length equals 15 residues. CDR3 residues: CASSLVDIPNEKLFF. CDR3 DNA: TGTGCCAGCAGCCTTGTGGACATTCCAAATGAAAAACTGTTTTTT.